This T cell receptor beta chain appears in the sequencing data of a study of T cells after yellow fever vaccination. Across the whole study: With SMART-Seq v4 Ultra Low Input, the fractions containing low cell numbers were prepared. Study-level points and caveats: Booster samples showed a return of most primary-vaccination clones (approximately 96% CD4, over 70% CD8). On re-exposure, the response was weaker but peaked faster, at day 5 versus 15.

Generation of TCR cDNA used 5'RACE template switching (which added a universal primer site and UMIs). From the 5' RACE reads, TCRdb called clonotypes with MiXCR, one entry per CDR3 protein. The data contain 200,000 to 300,000 distinct CDR3 sequences, approximately 6.3% of them seen just once; the ten biggest clones take up around 1.1%. This clonotype occurred many times. Its antigen is as yet unknown. Deletions cut 0 bases from V and 1 base from J, with 9 bases between. This CDR3 has 15 amino acids. Germline V lookup: CDR1 SEHNR, CDR2 FQNEAQ (reference sequence). The specimen was CD4+ T cells sorted from PBMCs, collected on the day of the yellow fever booster vaccination. The TCR sequence derives from a man aged 25 to 40 who received the YFV17D yellow fever vaccine. The chain couples TRBV7-9 to TRBJ1-1; tentatively, D is TRBD1 (5 bases). Here the CDR3 DNA reads TGTGCCAGCAGCTTAGCGGGACTTACGAACACTGAAGCTTTCTTT. This sequence encodes CASSLAGLTNTEAFF. Drawing the rest from reference TRBV7-9 and TRBJ1-1, the complete variable domain is DTGVSQNPRHKITKRGQNVTFRCDPISEHNRLYWYRQTLGQGPEFLTYFQNEAQLEKSRLLSDRFSAERPKGSFSTLEIQRTEQGDSAMYLCASSLAGLTNTEAFFGQGTRLTVV.